In this sample, the clone carrying this T cell receptor (beta chain) turned up once. Its target is unknown. TCRdb's table, derived via immunoSEQ multiplex PCR, lists solely in-frame clones and lacks some. The sample shows over 8,000 clones, over 75% of them seen only once. This entry is derived from a study of PD-1 blockade in mismatch repair-deficient tumors. Study-wide findings and caveats: Rapid post-treatment expansion, then contraction, generally preceding radiologic response, marked tumor-resident clones.

The V gene's germline CDR1 is MNHNS and CDR2 SASEGT. Trimming cost V 3 bases and J 3 bases, with 17 bases left between them. The CDR3 spans 16 residues. The time point here: 10-day in vitro stimulation with candidate neoantigen peptide 7. Sequencing was performed on cells cultured in vitro, taken from a patient treated with pembrolizumab. V gene TRBV6-1 combines with J gene TRBJ1-2; D not resolved. The receptor was isolated from an adult with mismatch repair-deficient cancer. The CDR3: CASSEIGASSYYGYTF. In nucleotides, the CDR3 is TGTGCCAGCAGTGAGATCGGAGCTTCTTCCTACTATGGCTACACCTTC.